Shown below are 5 T cell receptor beta chains from a single sample sequenced in a study of cytomegalovirus exposure and HLA in healthy donors. It was with 60 Vbeta and 13 Jbeta primers that the PCR ran. Using immunoSEQ multiplex PCR, the repertoire was profiled, and TCRdb retains in-frame clones only, with some absent. The table shows about 130,000 clones, with roughly 80% occurring only once. Sequencing was done on a sample of PBMCs. The receptor source for this set is a man younger than 40 in good health and CMV-seronegative.

This clone appeared a few times. The chain is built from TRBV5-8 and TRBJ1-2; D uncertain. Germline V gene lookup returns CDR1 SGHTS and CDR2 YDEGEE. This CDR3 is built from 12 residues. Trimming left V 0 bases short and J 5 bases short, with 5 bases between. The CDR3 DNA reads TGTGCCAGCAGCTTGGATCCTTATGGCTACACCTTC. Residues: CASSLDPYGYTF.

The genes are TRBV7-8 and TRBJ2-2, with 15 bases lining up with TRBD2. The trim removed 2 bases at V and 4 bases at J, leaving 8 bases unmatched. The germline gives CDR1 SGHVS, CDR2 FQNEAQ. The CDR3 is 19 amino acids. CDR3 DNA sequence: TGTGCCAGCAGCTTAACAGGACTAGCGGGAGGGCCTAGCACCGGGGAGCTGTTTTTT. It translates to CASSLTGLAGGPSTGELFF. Complete variable domain (other parts from reference TRBV7-8 and TRBJ2-2): GAGVSQSPRYKVAKRGQDVALRCDPISGHVSLFWYQQALGQGPEFLTYFQNEAQLDKSGLPSDRFFAERPEGSVSTLKIQRTQQEDSAVYLCASSLTGLAGGPSTGELFFGEGSRLTVL.

This sequence joins TRBV27 and TRBJ2-3, with a possible D match to TRBD2 (5 bases). The CDR3 consists of 13 residues. The ends were cut back, 6 bases at V and 5 bases at J, with 12 bases in the middle. CDR1 and CDR2 from the germline V gene are MNHEY and SMNVEV (reference sequence). The CDR3 here is CASRGLAGDTQYF. CDR3 bases: TGTGCCAGCAGAGGGCTAGCAGGAGATACGCAGTATTTT.

In the case of this clone: One end of the junction fails to match germline, which may point to a read error. The rearrangement uses TRBV29-1 and TRBJ1-2; a possible D gene is TRBD1 (6 bases). Germline V gene data show CDR1 as SQVTM and CDR2 as ANQGSEA. The CDR3 loop spans 14 amino acids. The CDR3 DNA is TGCAGCGTTGATGTTAGGGGGGGTAACTATGGCTGCACCTTC. Protein: CSVDVRGGNYGCTF.

Here the CDR3 DNA reads TGCGCCAGCAGCCAAGGACTAAATAGGGACTACGAGCAGTACTTC. Its protein product is CASSQGLNRDYEQYF. The chain combines TRBV4-3 with TRBJ2-7, with D possibly matching TRBD2 (5 bases). Germline lookup yields CDR1 LGHNA and CDR2 YSLEER. The CDR3 runs to 15 residues. Trimming cost V 1 base and J 3 bases, with 13 bases left between them.